A selection of T cell receptor beta chains follows, all from one sample in a study of early T cells in non-severe SARS-CoV-2 infection. MiXCR, run by TCRdb on the 5' RACE reads, gives a single entry per CDR3 protein. The data contain roughly 93,000 distinct CDR3 sequences, about 15% of them singletons. Input material: whole blood. The receptors shown here come from an adult who was a healthcare worker with PCR-confirmed SARS-CoV-2 infection or an uninfected control (not recorded which). CDR3s include the opening cysteine and the closing phenylalanine or tryptophan. Fields, in order: J gene, V gene, D gene, clone size, CDR3 protein, CDR3 DNA. The D gene is left open where the match is weak. Expanded clones get a size class; other rows say once, few or many, or leave the size out.

j_call: TRBJ2-5
v_call: TRBV12-3/TRBV12-4
d_call: TRBD1
clone_size: .
cdr3_aa: CASSIGTGTRETQYF
cdr3_nt: TGTGCCAGCAGCATTGGGACAGGGACGCGTGAGACCCAGTACTTC

j_call: TRBJ2-1
v_call: TRBV11-2
d_call: TRBD2
clone_size: .
cdr3_aa: CASSPETSGGEGVFF
cdr3_nt: TGTGCCAGCAGCCCAGAGACTAGCGGGGGGGAAGGAGTGTTCTTC

j_call: TRBJ1-1
v_call: TRBV6-6
d_call: .
clone_size: many
cdr3_aa: CASAQLQGFTEAFF
cdr3_nt: TGTGCCAGCGCCCAATTACAGGGTTTCACTGAAGCTTTCTTT

j_call: TRBJ2-3
v_call: TRBV11-2
d_call: TRBD1
clone_size: .
cdr3_aa: CASSPGQGSSTDTQYF
cdr3_nt: TGTGCCAGCAGCCCGGGACAGGGTTCTAGCACAGATACGCAGTATTTT

j_call: TRBJ2-1
v_call: TRBV4-1
d_call: TRBD2
clone_size: few
cdr3_aa: CASSQESSGGDDEQFF
cdr3_nt: TGCGCCAGCAGCCAAGAATCCAGCGGGGGGGATGATGAGCAGTTCTTC

j_call: TRBJ1-1
v_call: TRBV2
d_call: .
clone_size: .
cdr3_aa: CASSVKGTREAFF
cdr3_nt: TGTGCCAGCAGTGTGAAAGGGACAAGAGAAGCTTTCTTT

j_call: TRBJ1-5
v_call: TRBV19
d_call: .
clone_size: many
cdr3_aa: CASSMAGNQPQHF
cdr3_nt: TGTGCCAGTAGTATGGCTGGCAATCAGCCCCAGCATTTT

j_call: TRBJ2-2
v_call: TRBV5-6
d_call: TRBD1
clone_size: .
cdr3_aa: CASSSMDRPTGELFF
cdr3_nt: TGTGCCAGCAGCTCCATGGACAGGCCCACCGGGGAGCTGTTTTTT

j_call: TRBJ1-1
v_call: TRBV7-6
d_call: TRBD1
clone_size: many
cdr3_aa: CASSPQTGGVTEAFF
cdr3_nt: TGTGCCAGCAGCCCTCAGACAGGGGGGGTCACTGAAGCTTTCTTT

j_call: TRBJ2-3
v_call: TRBV5-1
d_call: .
clone_size: few
cdr3_aa: CASTNGGRTDTQYF
cdr3_nt: TGCGCCAGCACCAACGGGGGGCGCACAGATACGCAGTATTTT

j_call: TRBJ2-1
v_call: TRBV10-3
d_call: .
clone_size: few
cdr3_aa: CAISEGTETYNEQFF
cdr3_nt: TGTGCCATCAGTGAAGGGACGGAGACCTACAATGAGCAGTTCTTC

j_call: TRBJ2-3
v_call: TRBV7-3
d_call: .
clone_size: few
cdr3_aa: CASSSGGVTSDTQYF
cdr3_nt: TGTGCCAGCAGCTCAGGAGGGGTAACCAGCGATACGCAGTATTTT

j_call: TRBJ2-1
v_call: TRBV20-1
d_call: TRBD2
clone_size: few
cdr3_aa: CSALLAGKSNEQFF
cdr3_nt: TGCAGTGCCCTTCTAGCGGGGAAGAGCAATGAGCAGTTCTTC

j_call: TRBJ2-1
v_call: TRBV29-1
d_call: .
clone_size: .
cdr3_aa: CSLSSSTGDNEQFF
cdr3_nt: TGCAGCTTGAGTAGTTCGACTGGGGACAATGAGCAGTTCTTC

j_call: TRBJ1-2
v_call: TRBV7-9
d_call: .
clone_size: few
cdr3_aa: CASSLAPGAGGYTF
cdr3_nt: TGTGCCAGCAGCTTAGCGCCGGGCGCGGGTGGCTACACCTTC

j_call: TRBJ1-2
v_call: TRBV5-4
d_call: .
clone_size: few
cdr3_aa: CASSLGAGGGYTF
cdr3_nt: TGTGCCAGCAGCTTGGGCGCGGGAGGCGGCTACACCTTC

j_call: TRBJ1-5
v_call: TRBV29-1
d_call: .
clone_size: few
cdr3_aa: CSVGDFSNQPQHF
cdr3_nt: TGCAGCGTCGGGGATTTTAGCAATCAGCCCCAGCATTTT

j_call: TRBJ2-1
v_call: TRBV29-1
d_call: TRBD2
clone_size: few
cdr3_aa: CSVDGTSRYNEQFF
cdr3_nt: TGCAGCGTGGACGGGACTAGCAGATACAATGAGCAGTTCTTC

j_call: TRBJ2-1
v_call: TRBV7-3
d_call: .
clone_size: many
cdr3_aa: CASSLRGGGSEQFF
cdr3_nt: TGTGCCAGCAGCTTACGGGGAGGCGGCAGTGAGCAGTTCTTC

j_call: TRBJ1-6
v_call: TRBV4-1
d_call: TRBD1
clone_size: many
cdr3_aa: CASSQGRTGNSPLHF
cdr3_nt: TGCGCCAGCAGCCAAGGCAGGACAGGGAATTCACCCCTCCACTTT

j_call: TRBJ1-1
v_call: TRBV11-2
d_call: TRBD1
clone_size: .
cdr3_aa: CASRKGQGSTEAFF
cdr3_nt: TGTGCCAGCAGAAAAGGACAGGGGAGTACTGAAGCTTTCTTT

j_call: TRBJ2-3
v_call: TRBV24-1
d_call: .
clone_size: .
cdr3_aa: CATSDLSGAGTDTQYF
cdr3_nt: TGTGCCACCAGTGATTTGTCTGGGGCGGGCACAGATACGCAGTATTTT

j_call: TRBJ2-1
v_call: TRBV29-1
d_call: .
clone_size: few
cdr3_aa: CSATGSSSYNEQFF
cdr3_nt: TGCAGCGCCACAGGGTCTAGCTCCTACAATGAGCAGTTCTTC

j_call: TRBJ2-5
v_call: TRBV5-8
d_call: .
clone_size: .
cdr3_aa: CASSFYTRTNLQETQYF
cdr3_nt: TGTGCCAGCAGCTTTTATACGAGGACGAACCTCCAAGAGACCCAGTACTTC

j_call: TRBJ2-3
v_call: TRBV5-6
d_call: TRBD2
clone_size: few
cdr3_aa: CASSLPPGTRAVDTQYF
cdr3_nt: TGTGCCAGCAGCTTGCCCCCGGGGACTAGGGCCGTGGATACGCAGTATTTT

j_call: TRBJ2-2
v_call: TRBV2
d_call: TRBD2
clone_size: many
cdr3_aa: CASTPPTSANTGELFF
cdr3_nt: TGTGCCAGCACCCCACCGACTAGCGCGAACACCGGGGAGCTGTTTTTT

j_call: TRBJ2-3
v_call: TRBV5-4
d_call: TRBD2
clone_size: .
cdr3_aa: CASRPLSGGRQDTQYF
cdr3_nt: TGTGCCAGCAGGCCCCTGAGCGGGGGCAGGCAAGATACGCAGTATTTT

j_call: TRBJ2-4
v_call: TRBV20-1
d_call: TRBD1
clone_size: few
cdr3_aa: CSATDLAGTGFPCF
cdr3_nt: TGCAGTGCTACTGACTTGGCCGGGACAGGGTTCCCTTGCTTC

j_call: TRBJ1-5
v_call: TRBV4-1
d_call: TRBD1
clone_size: few
cdr3_aa: CASSRTGRNQPQHF
cdr3_nt: TGCGCCAGCAGCCGGACAGGGAGGAATCAGCCCCAGCATTTT

j_call: TRBJ2-1
v_call: TRBV6-1
d_call: .
clone_size: .
cdr3_aa: CATRPGAGHNEQFF
cdr3_nt: TGTGCCACCCGCCCCGGGGCAGGACACAATGAGCAGTTCTTC

j_call: TRBJ2-4
v_call: TRBV25-1
d_call: .
clone_size: many
cdr3_aa: CASSGRNLAKNIQYF
cdr3_nt: TGTGCCAGCAGTGGCAGGAATTTAGCCAAAAACATTCAGTACTTC

j_call: TRBJ2-3
v_call: TRBV2
d_call: TRBD2
clone_size: .
cdr3_aa: CASSGIAGVTDTQYF
cdr3_nt: TGTGCCAGCAGTGGTATAGCGGGAGTTACAGATACGCAGTATTTT

j_call: TRBJ1-5
v_call: TRBV9
d_call: .
clone_size: few
cdr3_aa: CASSANRAQYSNQPQHF
cdr3_nt: TGTGCCAGCAGCGCAAACAGGGCCCAATATAGCAATCAGCCCCAGCATTTT